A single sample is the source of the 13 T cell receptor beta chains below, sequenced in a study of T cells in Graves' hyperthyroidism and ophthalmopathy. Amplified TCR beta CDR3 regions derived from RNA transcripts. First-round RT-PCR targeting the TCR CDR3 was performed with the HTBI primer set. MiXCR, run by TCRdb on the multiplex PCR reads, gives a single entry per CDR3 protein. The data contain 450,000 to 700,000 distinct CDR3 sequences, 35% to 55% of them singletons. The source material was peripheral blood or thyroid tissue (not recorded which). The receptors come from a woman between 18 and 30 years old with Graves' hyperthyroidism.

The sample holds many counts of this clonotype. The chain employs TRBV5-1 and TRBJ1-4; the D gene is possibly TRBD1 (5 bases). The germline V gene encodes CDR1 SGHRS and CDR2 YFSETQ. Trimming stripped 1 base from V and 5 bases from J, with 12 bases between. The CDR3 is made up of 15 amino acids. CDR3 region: CASSLRDALNEKLFF. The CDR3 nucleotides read TGCGCCAGCAGCTTGAGGGACGCACTGAATGAAAAACTGTTTTTT.

This chain's CDR3 is CSLAGRLNTEAFF. The CDR3 bases are TGCAGCTTGGCGGGACGGTTGAACACTGAAGCTTTCTTT. The gene calls are TRBV29-1 and TRBJ1-1; perhaps TRBD1 as D (5 bases). From germline, CDR1 is SQVTM and CDR2 ANQGSEA. This CDR3 is built from 13 residues. V was pared by 8 bases and J by 0 bases, with 13 bases between.

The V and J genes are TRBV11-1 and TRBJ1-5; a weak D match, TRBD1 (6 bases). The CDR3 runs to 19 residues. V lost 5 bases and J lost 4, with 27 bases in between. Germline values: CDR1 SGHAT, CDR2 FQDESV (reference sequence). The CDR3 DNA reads TGTGCCAGCAGCCTTGGTTACTCCAGGGGATCAGGGATAAATCAGCCCCAGCATTTT. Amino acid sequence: CASSLGYSRGSGINQPQHF. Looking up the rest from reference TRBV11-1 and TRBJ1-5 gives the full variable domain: EAEVAQSPRYKITEKSQAVAFWCDPISGHATLYWYRQILGQGPELLVQFQDESVVDDSQLPKDRFSAERLKGVDSTLKIQPAELGDSAMYLCASSLGYSRGSGINQPQHFGDGTRLSIL.

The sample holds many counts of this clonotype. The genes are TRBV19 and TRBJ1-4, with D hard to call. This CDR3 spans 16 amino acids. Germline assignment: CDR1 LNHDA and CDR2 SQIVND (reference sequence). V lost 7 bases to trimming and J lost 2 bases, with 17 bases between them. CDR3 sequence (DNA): TGTGCCAGTAATATCGGGGATTCGTTGACTAATGAAAAACTGTTTTTT. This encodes CASNIGDSLTNEKLFF.

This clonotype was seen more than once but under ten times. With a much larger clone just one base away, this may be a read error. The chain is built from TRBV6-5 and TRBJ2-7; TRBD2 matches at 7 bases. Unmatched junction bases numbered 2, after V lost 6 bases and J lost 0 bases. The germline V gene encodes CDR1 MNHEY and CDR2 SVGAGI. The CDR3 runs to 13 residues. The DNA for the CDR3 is TGTGCCAGCAGCCGACTAGCCTCCTACGAGCAGTACTTC. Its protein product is CASSRLASYEQYF.

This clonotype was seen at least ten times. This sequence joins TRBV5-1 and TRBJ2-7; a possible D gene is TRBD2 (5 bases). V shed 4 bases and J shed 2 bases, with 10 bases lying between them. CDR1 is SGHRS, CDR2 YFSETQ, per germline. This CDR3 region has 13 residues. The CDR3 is CASSLGDTYEQYF. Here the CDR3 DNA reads TGCGCCAGCAGCCTCGGGGATACCTACGAGCAGTACTTC.

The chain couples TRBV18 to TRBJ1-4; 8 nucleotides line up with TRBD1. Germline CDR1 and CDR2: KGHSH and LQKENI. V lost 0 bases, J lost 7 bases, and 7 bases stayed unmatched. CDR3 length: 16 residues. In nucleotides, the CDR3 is TGTGCCAGCTCACCACCAGAAACAGGGGGAAGTGAAAAACTGTTTTTT. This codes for CASSPPETGGSEKLFF.

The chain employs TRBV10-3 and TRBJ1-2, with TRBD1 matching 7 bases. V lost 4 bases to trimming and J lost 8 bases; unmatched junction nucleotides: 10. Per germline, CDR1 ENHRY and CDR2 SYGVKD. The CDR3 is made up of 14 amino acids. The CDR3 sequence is CAISVQGNRAGYTF. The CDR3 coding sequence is TGTGCCATCAGTGTACAGGGGAACCGTGCCGGCTACACCTTC.

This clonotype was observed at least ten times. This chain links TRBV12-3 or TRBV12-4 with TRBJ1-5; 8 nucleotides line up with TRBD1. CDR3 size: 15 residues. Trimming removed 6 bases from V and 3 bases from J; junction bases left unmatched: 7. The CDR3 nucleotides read TGTGCCAGCAGACTCGACAGGGGCGACAATCAGCCCCAGCATTTT. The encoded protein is CASRLDRGDNQPQHF.

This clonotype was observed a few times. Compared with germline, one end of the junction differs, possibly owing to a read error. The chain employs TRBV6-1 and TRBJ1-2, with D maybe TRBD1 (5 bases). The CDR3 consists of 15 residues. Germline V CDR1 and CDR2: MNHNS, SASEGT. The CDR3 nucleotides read TGTGCCAGCAGTGAAGCGCTTCTCGGGGGTTCGGGCTGCACCTTC. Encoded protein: CASSEALLGGSGCTF.

The CDR3, as DNA: TGCAGTGCTAGTCTAGCGGGACCCCAAGAGACCCAGTACTTC. Translating gives CSASLAGPQETQYF. This chain joins TRBV20-1 and TRBJ2-5; 9 nucleotides match TRBD2. The CDR3 contains 14 residues. Trimming cost V 3 bases and J 1 base; bases outside gene matches: 3. Germline loops: CDR1 DFQATT, CDR2 SNEGSKA (reference sequence).

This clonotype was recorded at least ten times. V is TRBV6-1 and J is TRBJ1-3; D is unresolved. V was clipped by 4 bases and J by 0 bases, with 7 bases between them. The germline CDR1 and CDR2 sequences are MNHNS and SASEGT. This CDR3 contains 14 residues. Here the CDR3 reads CASSVSPSGNTIYF. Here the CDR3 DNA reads TGTGCCAGCAGTGTATCCCCCTCTGGAAACACCATATATTTT.

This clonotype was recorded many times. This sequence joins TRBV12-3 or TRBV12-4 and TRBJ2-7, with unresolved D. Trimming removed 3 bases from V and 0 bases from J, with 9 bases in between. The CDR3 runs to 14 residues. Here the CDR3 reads CASSFNPDSYEQYF. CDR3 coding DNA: TGTGCCAGCAGTTTCAATCCGGACTCCTACGAGCAGTACTTC.